The 30 T cell receptor beta chains presented below share a single source sample, sequenced in a study of blood T cells in healthy people across ages. Then a second PCR, running about 6 to 12 cycles, was carried out with a sample-barcoded 5' primer and a J-beta primer mix. TCRdb independently ran MiXCR on the 5' RACE reads; one entry per CDR3 protein. The sample contains hundreds of thousands of distinct CDR3 sequences, about 30% of which appear only once. The sample was blood. The receptors were sampled from an elderly woman in good health.

This clonotype was picked up a small number of times. A read error may be the cause here, since a much bigger clone is one base away. The chain is built from TRBV15 and TRBJ2-7; 7 nucleotides line up with TRBD1. The J call may be incorrect, as the DNA end agrees better with TRBJ2-5. There are 14 residues in the CDR3. In germline, CDR1 is LNHNV, CDR2 YYDKDF (reference sequence). This CDR3 is CATSGATGRGTQYF. The CDR3 coding sequence is TGTGCCACCAGCGGAGCGACAGGGCGTGGGACCCAGTACTTC.

Ten or more counts support this clonotype. In DNA form, the CDR3 reads TGTGCCAGCTACTCAGGGGGTAGCGGGGAGCTGTTTTTT. Its protein product is CASYSGGSGELFF. The chain joins TRBV12-3 or TRBV12-4 to TRBJ2-2; the match to TRBD1 covers 7 bases. The CDR3 extends over 13 amino acids. V lost 8 bases and J lost 7; bases outside the gene matches: 7.

The CDR3: CASSQARLAGGRGDTQYF. The CDR3, as DNA: TGCGCCAGCAGCCAAGCTCGATTAGCGGGGGGCCGCGGAGATACGCAGTATTTT. The genes are TRBV4-3 and TRBJ2-3, with TRBD2 matching over 10 bases. CDR3 length equals 18 residues. Per the germline V gene, CDR1 is LGHNA and CDR2 is YSLEER. The V and J ends lost 1 base and 5 bases, in that order; junction bases with no gene match: 12.

This chain connects TRBV7-3 to TRBJ2-1; D is uncertain. Trimming pared 2 bases from V and 8 bases from J, leaving 16 bases between. The CDR3 loop spans 15 amino acids. Germline values: CDR1 SGHTA, CDR2 FQGTGA. In DNA, the CDR3 is TGTGCCAGCAGCTTAGATGGCGTTCGTATCCATGAGCAGTTCTTC. Protein sequence: CASSLDGVRIHEQFF.

The sample holds a few counts of this clonotype. Given a much more abundant clone one base away, this may be a read error. CDR3 protein: CSVEGAGGYEQYF. The CDR3, as DNA: TGCAGCGTTGAAGGCGCAGGGGGCTACGAGCAGTACTTC. The chain links TRBV29-1 to TRBJ2-7; 7 nucleotides match TRBD1. CDR3 length equals 13 residues. The germline V gene encodes CDR1 SQVTM and CDR2 ANQGSEA. After removal of 1 base from V and 3 bases from J, the junction contained 3 bases not matched to a gene.

The V gene is TRBV6-2 or TRBV6-3, the J gene TRBJ2-5, with TRBD1 as a possible D gene (6 bases). V was cut by 4 bases and J by 2 bases, with 14 bases left in between. The V gene's germline CDR1 is MNHEY and CDR2 SVGEGT. There are 15 residues in the CDR3. In DNA form, the CDR3 reads TGTGCCAGCAGTTGGTTGACAGGAGCTCAAGAGACCCAGTACTTC. Translating gives CASSWLTGAQETQYF.

This clonotype was seen at least ten times. The chain couples TRBV9 to TRBJ1-6; D unresolved. CDR1 SGDLS and CDR2 YYNGEE come from the germline V gene. V was cut by 0 bases and J by 2 bases, with 9 bases left in between. The CDR3 has 16 residues. In DNA, the CDR3 is TGTGCCAGCAGCGTAGTGGCAGAACCCTATAATTCACCCCTCCACTTT. Amino acids: CASSVVAEPYNSPLHF.

Comments on this clonotype: The junction departs from germline at one end; a sequencing error may be responsible. J is TRBJ2-7 and V is TRBV7-9; D not certain. The CDR3 length is 13 residues. CDR1 and CDR2 from the germline V gene are SEHNR and FQNEAQ (reference sequence). CDR3 residues: CSSSPWVANEQYF. The CDR3, as DNA: TGTTCCAGCAGCCCCTGGGTCGCCAATGAGCAGTACTTC.

This clonotype appeared many times. This sequence joins TRBV20-1 and TRBJ2-3, with D perhaps assigned TRBD1 or TRBD2 (5 bases each). The CDR3 loop spans 17 amino acids. Germline V lookup: CDR1 DFQATT, CDR2 SNEGSKA (reference sequence). V lost 0 bases and J lost 2, with 18 bases in between. The DNA of the CDR3 is TGCAGTGCTAGAGATCCGAGGGACCTGGGGCACACAGATACGCAGTATTTT. This encodes CSARDPRDLGHTDTQYF.

With regard to this clonotype: A much larger clone sits a single nucleotide away, making a read error possible. The chain is built from TRBV10-3 and TRBJ2-1; TRBD2 matches 9 bases. Germline CDR1 ENHRY, CDR2 SYGVKD. The CDR3 runs to 15 residues. Trimming took 8 bases from V and 6 from J; bases not matched to a gene: 11. In DNA form, the CDR3 reads TGTGCCATCTCTAACCTAGCGGGGCCGGGCAATGAGCAGTTCTTC. Translation gives CAISNLAGPGNEQFF.

The J gene is TRBJ2-1, the V gene TRBV4-2; D is possibly TRBD2 (5 bases). This CDR3 comprises 17 residues. Germline V lookup: CDR1 LGHNA, CDR2 YNFKEQ. V was pared by 4 bases and J by 5 bases, with 21 bases between. The CDR3 DNA is TGTGCCAGCAGCCCAACCCCTAGCCATCTGCGTGACAATGAGCAGTTCTTC. Translated, it gives CASSPTPSHLRDNEQFF.

Only a few counts were recorded for this clonotype. The genes are TRBV6-6 and TRBJ1-4; 10 nucleotides match TRBD1. Per germline, CDR1 MNHNY and CDR2 SVGAGI (reference sequence). The CDR3 sequence is 17 residues long. V lost 5 bases, J lost 2 bases, and 8 bases stayed unmatched. The CDR3 loop is CASSPGTGVGTNEKLFF. DNA of the CDR3: TGTGCCAGCAGTCCCGGGACAGGGGTGGGGACTAATGAAAAACTGTTTTTT.

The V call is TRBV4-3, the J call TRBJ1-4, with 8 bases identical to TRBD1. The CDR3 has 15 residues. The junction had 4 bases not matched to a gene; V was cut back by 1 base and J by 6 bases. The germline V gene encodes CDR1 LGHNA and CDR2 YSLEER. This CDR3 reads CASSQGDRMDEKLFF. The CDR3 DNA reads TGCGCCAGCAGCCAAGGGGACAGGATGGATGAAAAACTGTTTTTT.

A few counts support this clonotype. The V and J genes are TRBV21-1 and TRBJ1-1; TRBD1, the D gene given by the table, was not confirmed from the DNA. TRBV21-1 has pseudogene status. CDR3 size: 12 residues. The CDR3 sequence: CASSDRDHEAFF. The DNA for the CDR3 is TGTGCCAGCAGCGACCGGGACCATGAAGCTTTCTTT.

This clonotype was observed at least ten times. The chain employs TRBV7-2 and TRBJ1-2; possibly TRBD1 for D (5 bases). The ends were cut back, 6 bases at V and 3 bases at J, with 14 bases in the middle. The CDR3 covers 14 residues. CDR1 SGHTA and CDR2 FQGNSA come from the germline V gene. CDR3 region: CASSRGGEDYGYTF. The CDR3 DNA is TGTGCCAGCAGTCGCGGGGGGGAGGACTATGGCTACACCTTC.

This clonotype was counted a few times. A much bigger clone sits one base away, suggesting this may be a read error. The rearrangement uses TRBV20-1 and TRBJ1-5, with TRBD1 as a possible D gene (5 bases). The CDR3 loop spans 13 amino acids. CDR1 and CDR2 from the germline V gene are DFQATT and SNEGSKA (reference sequence). V shed 7 bases and J shed 8 bases, with 18 bases lying between them. The CDR3 region has the DNA TGCAGTGGGAGGGGAGCGGGAGGGAAGCCCCAGCATTTT. Residues: CSGRGAGGKPQHF.

This clonotype was observed many times. The J gene is TRBJ2-3, the V gene TRBV7-9; the D gene is possibly TRBD1 (5 bases). V lost 3 bases and J 4 bases, leaving 17 bases between the germline ends. This CDR3 has 16 amino acids. Per germline, CDR1 SEHNR and CDR2 FQNEAQ (reference sequence). The CDR3 bases are TGTGCCAGCAGCTTCCAGACAGTTAGGGGTTCAGATACGCAGTATTTT. Translation: CASSFQTVRGSDTQYF.

Many counts were recorded for this clonotype. The genes are TRBV6-6 and TRBJ2-3; no definite D call. V lost 5 bases to trimming and J lost 3 bases, with 6 bases between them. Germline V CDR1 and CDR2: MNHNY, SVGAGI (reference sequence). The CDR3 is made up of 12 amino acids. The CDR3 here is CASSTVTDTQYF. In nucleotides, the CDR3 is TGTGCCAGCAGTACGGTGACAGATACGCAGTATTTT.

The chain combines TRBV7-2 with TRBJ2-3; TRBD1 matches at 10 bases. Germline V gene data show CDR1 as SGHTA and CDR2 as FQGNSA. The CDR3 has 16 residues. Unmatched junction bases numbered 9, after V lost 5 bases and J lost 4 bases. Written as DNA, the CDR3 is TGTGCCAGCAGCCCGGGGGACAGGGGAGTTGCAGATACGCAGTATTTT. Translation gives CASSPGDRGVADTQYF.

This clonotype showed up many times. The CDR3 loop is CASSSDYNEQFF. The CDR3 nucleotides are TGTGCCAGCAGCTCGGATTACAATGAGCAGTTCTTC. The V call is TRBV3-1, the J call TRBJ2-1; no firm D call. This CDR3 comprises 12 residues. Germline V gene sequence: CDR1 LGHDT, CDR2 YNNKEL (reference sequence). With 5 bases removed from V and 4 bases from J, the gap between germline ends came to 6 bases.

V usage is TRBV5-6 and J usage is TRBJ2-7; D not certain. V was shortened by 2 bases and J by 6 bases, with 12 bases between the two germline ends. Looked up from germline, CDR1 is SGHDT and CDR2 is YYEEEE. CDR3 size: 13 residues. This CDR3 is CASSFGWSREQYF. The CDR3 nucleotides are TGTGCCAGCAGCTTCGGGTGGTCGCGCGAGCAGTACTTC.

This clonotype occurred a few times. The chain carries TRBV18 and TRBJ1-2, with D possibly TRBD1 on 6 matching bases. The CDR3 has 16 residues. V lost 5 bases, J lost 4 bases, and 20 bases lay in between. In germline, CDR1 is KGHSH, CDR2 LQKENI. In DNA form, the CDR3 reads TGTGCCAGCTCATCTCGACAGGAGGGATACGTCTATGGCTACACCTTC. Amino acids: CASSSRQEGYVYGYTF.

This clonotype was counted a few times. With a much larger clone just one base away, this may be a read error. The chain has TRBV11-2 and TRBJ2-3, with 8 nucleotides matching TRBD1. V gave up 6 bases and J gave up 1 base; unmatched junction bases: 12. Germline loops: CDR1 SGHAT, CDR2 FQNNGV. The length of the CDR3 is 17 residues. The CDR3 DNA is TGTGCCAGCAGTCCCGCCCGCCCGGGACAGGGCACAGATACGCAGTATTTT. Translating gives CASSPARPGQGTDTQYF.

Points on this clonotype: A much larger clone sits a single nucleotide away, making a read error possible. The chain has TRBV6-1 and TRBJ1-6; D is unclear. Germline CDR1 is MNHNS and CDR2 is SASEGT. V lost 4 bases, J lost 5 bases, and 9 bases lay in between. The CDR3 is 14 amino acids. The CDR3 sequence is CASSAGFNNSPLHF. The DNA for the CDR3 is TGTGCCAGCAGTGCCGGGTTCAATAATTCACCCCTCCACTTT.

Ten or more counts support this clonotype. The chain joins TRBV3-1 to TRBJ1-2; maybe TRBD1 (5 bases). Germline CDR1 and CDR2: LGHDT and YNNKEL (reference sequence). Trimming removed 4 bases at V and 8 bases at J, with 17 bases between. CDR3 length: 14 amino acids. In DNA form, the CDR3 reads TGTGCCAGCAGCCTTGGGACTGGGACGAGGGGCTACACCTTC. Translated, it gives CASSLGTGTRGYTF.

Only one count was recorded for this clonotype. The chain joins TRBV28 to TRBJ1-5, with D tentatively TRBD1 (5 bases). Between the trimmed V and J ends, which lost 7 bases and 3 bases, there was a span of 16 bases. Germline values: CDR1 MDHEN, CDR2 SYDVKM. The CDR3 covers 15 residues. The CDR3 nucleotides read TGTGCCAGCATAGAAGAGGGGAAGGACAATCAGCCCCAGCATTTT. It is translated as CASIEEGKDNQPQHF.

This clonotype was seen only a few times. The chain recombines TRBV7-2 with TRBJ1-6; TRBD1 matches at 9 bases. The CDR3 totals 18 residues. Germline trimming cut 4 bases from V and 1 base from J; bases unmatched to any gene: 8. Looked up from germline, CDR1 is SGHTA and CDR2 is FQGNSA. CDR3 region: CASSSIPGQGSYNSPLHF. The DNA for the CDR3 is TGTGCCAGCAGCTCGATTCCGGGACAGGGTTCCTATAATTCACCCCTCCACTTT.

The chain employs TRBV6-4 and TRBJ1-1, with 7 bases matching TRBD1. CDR1 and CDR2 from the germline V gene are MRHNA and SNTAGT. V lost 5 bases, J lost 3 bases, and 12 bases stayed unmatched. The CDR3 is 16 residues long. The CDR3 sequence: CASSFDRVTRDTEAFF. For the CDR3, the DNA is TGTGCCAGCAGTTTTGACAGGGTCACCCGGGACACTGAAGCTTTCTTT.

Concerning this clonotype itself: This may be a read error: a much more frequent sequence differs by one nucleotide. The chain employs TRBV7-2 and TRBJ2-7, with TRBD2 as a possible D gene (6 bases). Germline assignment: CDR1 SGHTA and CDR2 FQGNSA. The CDR3 contains 14 residues. The V gene lost 0 bases and the J gene lost 6 bases, with 12 bases spanning the gap. The CDR3 bases are TGTGCCAGCAGCTTAGCGGGGACTCACCTCGAGCAGTACTTC. This encodes CASSLAGTHLEQYF.

This clonotype was recorded at least ten times. The chain recombines TRBV20-1 with TRBJ2-1; 9 nucleotides align to TRBD2. Germline CDR1 DFQATT, CDR2 SNEGSKA (reference sequence). This CDR3 contains 15 residues. V was clipped by 1 base and J by 9 bases; unmatched bases: 10. CDR3 in DNA: TGCAGTGCTAGAGGAACGCTAGCGGGGAAACGTGAGCAGTTCTTC. It is translated as CSARGTLAGKREQFF.